This T cell receptor beta chain was observed in a study of prognosis after radiotherapy for stage I lung cancer. Turning to the study itself: In twelve patients the tumors were adenocarcinoma, and in several they were squamous cell carcinoma. No patient was treated with concurrent therapy while undergoing stereotactic body radiotherapy.

Researchers took approximately 6 milliliters of peripheral blood at each of two time points. Trimming cost V 3 bases and J 4 bases; bases outside gene matches: 7. CDR3 length: 16 residues. Per germline, CDR1 KGHDR and CDR2 SFDVKD. The sample holds many counts of this clonotype. The antigen is not known. Two-round multiplex PCR on genomic DNA was the method by which TCR beta CDR3 was amplified. It was primers specific to each TRBV and TRBJ gene that first-round PCR used. Using its own MiXCR run on the multiplex PCR reads, TCRdb lists one record per CDR3 protein. The sample includes 31,000 or so distinct CDR3 sequences, around two fifths of them seen just once. Overall study results and limits: Gene usage of TRBV and TRBJ reportedly differed between patients with and without metastases.

The source was PBMCs, collected before or after stereotactic body radiation therapy (not recorded which). This TCR came from a donor aged 50 or older with non-small cell lung cancer. The chain recombines TRBV24-1 with TRBJ2-7; TRBD1 aligns across 11 bases. CDR3 in DNA: TGTGCCACCAGTGATCATATTGGGGACAGGGGGTACGAGCAGTACTTC. It yields the protein CATSDHIGDRGYEQYF.